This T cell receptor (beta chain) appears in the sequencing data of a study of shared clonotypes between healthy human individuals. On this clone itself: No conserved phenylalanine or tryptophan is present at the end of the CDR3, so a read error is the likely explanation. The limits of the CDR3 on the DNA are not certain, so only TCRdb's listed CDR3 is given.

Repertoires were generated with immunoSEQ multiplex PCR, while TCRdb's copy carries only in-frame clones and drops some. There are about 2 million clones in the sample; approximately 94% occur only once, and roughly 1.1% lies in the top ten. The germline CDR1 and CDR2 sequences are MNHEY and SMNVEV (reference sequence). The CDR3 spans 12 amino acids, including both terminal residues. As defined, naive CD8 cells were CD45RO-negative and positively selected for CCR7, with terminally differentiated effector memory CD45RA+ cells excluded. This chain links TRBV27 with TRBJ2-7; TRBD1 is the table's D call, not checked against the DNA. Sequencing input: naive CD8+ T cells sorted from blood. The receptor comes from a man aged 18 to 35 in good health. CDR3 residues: CASSPGAGGKFL.